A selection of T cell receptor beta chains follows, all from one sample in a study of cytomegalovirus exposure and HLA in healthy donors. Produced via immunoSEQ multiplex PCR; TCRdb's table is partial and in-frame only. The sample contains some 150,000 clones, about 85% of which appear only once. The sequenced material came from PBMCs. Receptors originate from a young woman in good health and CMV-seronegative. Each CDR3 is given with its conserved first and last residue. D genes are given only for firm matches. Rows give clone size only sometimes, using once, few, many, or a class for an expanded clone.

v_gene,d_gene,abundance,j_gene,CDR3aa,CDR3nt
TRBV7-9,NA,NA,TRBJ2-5,CASSLARGPPGTQYF,TGTGCCAGCAGCTTAGCTCGAGGGCCGCCGGGGACCCAGTACTTC
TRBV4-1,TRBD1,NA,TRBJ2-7,CASSQETGGTSYEQYF,TGCGCCAGCAGCCAAGAAACAGGGGGTACGTCCTACGAGCAGTACTTC
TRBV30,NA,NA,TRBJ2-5,CAWSWGGWEETQYF,TGTGCCTGGAGCTGGGGGGGCTGGGAGGAGACCCAGTACTTC
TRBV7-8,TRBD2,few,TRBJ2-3,CASSSLAYTDTQYF,TGTGCCAGCAGCTCACTAGCGTACACAGATACGCAGTATTTT
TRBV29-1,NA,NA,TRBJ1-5,CSVGDGGNQPQHF,TGCAGCGTTGGGGACGGGGGGAATCAGCCCCAGCATTTT
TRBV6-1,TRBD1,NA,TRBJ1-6,CASSGTANSPLHF,TGTGCCAGCAGCGGGACAGCAAATTCACCCCTCCACTTT
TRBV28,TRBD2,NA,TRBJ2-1,CASSSQGGLANNEQFF,TGTGCCAGCAGTTCCCAGGGGGGACTAGCCAACAATGAGCAGTTCTTC
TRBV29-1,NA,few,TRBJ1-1,CSVDSGVGTEAFF,TGCAGCGTTGACTCCGGAGTGGGCACTGAAGCTTTCTTT
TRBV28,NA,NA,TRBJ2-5,CASSAPRDSKETQYF,TGTGCCAGCAGTGCCCCTCGGGACTCCAAAGAGACCCAGTACTTC
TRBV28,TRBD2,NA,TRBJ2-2,CASIAGGEITGELFF,TGTGCCAGCATCGCCGGGGGGGAAATCACCGGGGAGCTGTTTTTT
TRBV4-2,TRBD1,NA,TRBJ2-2,CASSQDRFGQVNTGELFF,TGTGCCAGCAGCCAAGATCGGTTCGGACAGGTGAACACCGGGGAGCTGTTTTTT
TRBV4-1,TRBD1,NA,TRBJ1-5,CASSPSRDRGQPQHF,TGCGCCAGCAGCCCCAGCCGGGACAGGGGTCAGCCCCAGCATTTT
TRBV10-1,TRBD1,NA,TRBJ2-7,CASNRTGTSYEQYF,TGCGCCAGCAACCGGACAGGCACCTCCTACGAGCAGTACTTC
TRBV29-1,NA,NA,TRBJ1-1,CSVERVSMNTEAFF,TGCAGCGTTGAACGGGTATCAATGAACACTGAAGCTTTCTTT
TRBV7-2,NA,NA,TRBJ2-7,CASSLGVFAYEQYF,TGTGCCAGCAGCTTAGGCGTTTTCGCCTACGAGCAGTACTTC
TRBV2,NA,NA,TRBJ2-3,CASTKGVGWTDTQYF,TGTGCCAGCACCAAAGGGGTAGGGTGGACAGATACGCAGTATTTT
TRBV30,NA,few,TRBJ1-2,CAWSDRRSYGYTF,TGTGCCTGGAGTGATAGGCGGTCTTATGGCTACACCTTC
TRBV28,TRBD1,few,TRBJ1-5,CASRDRGPNQPQHF,TGTGCCAGCCGGGACAGGGGCCCCAATCAGCCCCAGCATTTT
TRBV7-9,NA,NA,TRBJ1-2,CASSLAQGTAYGYTF,TGTGCCAGCAGCTTAGCGCAGGGGACGGCCTATGGCTACACCTTC
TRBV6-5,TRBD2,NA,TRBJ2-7,CASSRTSGADYEQYF,TGTGCCAGCAGCCGGACTAGCGGGGCGGACTACGAGCAGTACTTC
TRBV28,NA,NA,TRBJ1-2,CASTGWDTYGYTF,TGTGCCAGCACGGGATGGGACACCTATGGCTACACCTTC
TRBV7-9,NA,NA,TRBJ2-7,CASSPRRAVSYEQYF,TGTGCCAGCAGTCCAAGGAGGGCAGTTTCCTACGAGCAGTACTTC
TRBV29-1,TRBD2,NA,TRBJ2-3,CSVEDPSGGVTDTQYF,TGCAGCGTTGAAGACCCCAGCGGGGGTGTCACAGATACGCAGTATTTT
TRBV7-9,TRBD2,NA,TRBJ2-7,CASSLAGGPGEQYF,TGTGCCAGCAGCTTAGCGGGAGGGCCGGGGGAGCAGTACTTC
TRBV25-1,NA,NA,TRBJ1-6,CASSGQRTLHF,TGTGCCAGCAGTGGACAAAGGACCCTCCACTTT
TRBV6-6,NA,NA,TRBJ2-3,CASTLWRTDTQYF,TGTGCCAGCACCCTCTGGCGCACAGATACGCAGTATTTT
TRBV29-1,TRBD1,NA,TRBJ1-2,CSVERYRGNYGYTF,TGCAGCGTTGAACGGTACAGGGGTAACTATGGCTACACCTTC
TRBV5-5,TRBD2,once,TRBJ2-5,CASSWAGEETQYF,TGTGCCAGCAGCTGGGCGGGAGAAGAGACCCAGTACTTC